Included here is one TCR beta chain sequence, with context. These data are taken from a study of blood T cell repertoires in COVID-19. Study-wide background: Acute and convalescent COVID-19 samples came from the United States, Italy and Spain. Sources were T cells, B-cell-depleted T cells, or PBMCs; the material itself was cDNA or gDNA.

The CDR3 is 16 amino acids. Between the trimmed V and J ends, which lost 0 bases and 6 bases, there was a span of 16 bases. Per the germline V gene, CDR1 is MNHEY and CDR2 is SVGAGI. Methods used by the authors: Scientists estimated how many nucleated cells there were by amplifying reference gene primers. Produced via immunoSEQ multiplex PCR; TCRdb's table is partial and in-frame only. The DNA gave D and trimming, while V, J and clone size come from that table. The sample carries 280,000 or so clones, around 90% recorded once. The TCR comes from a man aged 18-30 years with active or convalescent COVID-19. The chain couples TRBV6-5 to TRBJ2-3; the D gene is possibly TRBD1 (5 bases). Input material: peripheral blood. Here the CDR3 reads CASSYSKGDGADTQYF. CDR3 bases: TGTGCCAGCAGTTACTCGAAAGGGGATGGGGCGGATACGCAGTATTTT.